The next 3 T cell receptor beta chains were all read from a single sample in a study of tumor and adjacent non-tumor tissue in lung cancer. A modified ARM-PCR protocol with three rounds of nested PCR amplified TCRbeta. MiXCR, applied by TCRdb to the multiplex PCR reads, yields one record per CDR3 protein. The sample yields about 200,000 distinct CDR3 sequences, about 71% seen once. This sample's RNA came from whole unsorted tissue. Sequencing was done on a sample of lung tumor tissue. Receptor source: a man aged 55 to 69 with non-small cell lung cancer.

This chain connects TRBV5-1 to TRBJ1-4; perhaps TRBD1 as D (5 bases). CDR3 size: 16 residues. CDR1 SGHRS and CDR2 YFSETQ come from the germline V gene. The germline V and J ends were trimmed by 3 bases and 0 bases, with 12 bases remaining between them. As DNA, the CDR3 is TGCGCCAGCAGCTCGGGACGGAGTGCAACTAATGAAAAACTGTTTTTT. Its translation is CASSSGRSATNEKLFF.

Of note for this clonotype: A read error may produce the germline difference seen at one junction end. V usage is TRBV6-1 and J usage is TRBJ1-3; D is ambiguous. The germline V gene encodes CDR1 MNHNS and CDR2 SASEGT. The CDR3 is made up of 13 amino acids. The CDR3 is CASSEGPLGTIHF. CDR3 nucleotides: TGTGCCAGCAGTGAAGGTCCACTGGGCACCATACATTTT.

The chain joins TRBV11-3 to TRBJ1-2; TRBD1 matches at 7 bases. The trim removed 5 bases at V and 9 bases at J, leaving 12 bases unmatched. This CDR3 comprises 14 residues. Germline-derived CDR1 and CDR2 are SGHNT and YENEEA. The CDR3 here is CASSILGQVACYTF. The CDR3 DNA sequence: TGTGCCAGCAGCATCCTCGGACAGGTAGCTTGCTACACCTTC.